The next 15 T cell receptor beta chains were all read from a single sample in a study of T cell responses to AZD1222 COVID-19 vaccine. TCRdb keeps only in-frame clones here, not all; method: immunoSEQ multiplex PCR. The sample lists over 100,000 clones, around 90% occurring once. Here the sequenced sample was peripheral blood, taken on day 0 of MenACWY control vaccination. The receptor set was obtained from an adult in good health.

The table lists this clone with a count of one. The chain joins TRBV5-6 to TRBJ2-7; D gene ambiguous. The V and J ends lost 0 bases and 6 bases respectively, with 7 bases between them. The CDR3 contains 12 residues. Germline V CDR1 and CDR2: SGHDT, YYEEEE. DNA for the CDR3: TGTGCCAGCAGCTTGGCCAATGGCGAGCAGTACTTC. Translated: CASSLANGEQYF.

V usage is TRBV19 and J usage is TRBJ1-5; TRBD1 might be the D (6 bases). The ends were cut back, 8 bases at V and 7 bases at J, with 15 bases in the middle. This CDR3 comprises 13 residues. Per the germline V gene, CDR1 is LNHDA and CDR2 is SQIVND (reference sequence). CDR3 nucleotides: TGTGCCAGTGAAGAGGGGGGAGGACAGCCCCAGCATTTT. Protein: CASEEGGGQPQHF.

V gene TRBV6-2 or TRBV6-3 combines with J gene TRBJ1-1, with 8 bases identical to TRBD1. With 0 bases clipped from V and 2 bases from J, the junction kept 5 bases outside the gene matches. CDR3 size: 16 residues. Germline CDR1 is MNHEY and CDR2 is SVGEGT. The CDR3 coding sequence is TGTGCCAGCAGTTACTCCCCCGACAGGGGAAACACTGAAGCTTTCTTT. It yields the protein CASSYSPDRGNTEAFF.

J is TRBJ2-1 and V is TRBV5-6; 9 bases agree with TRBD2. This CDR3 contains 16 residues. After removal of 0 bases from V and 3 bases from J, the junction contained 4 bases not matched to a gene. The germline V gene encodes CDR1 SGHDT and CDR2 YYEEEE. CDR3 sequence: CASSLERGGDYNEQFF. As DNA, the CDR3 is TGTGCCAGCAGCTTGGAGCGCGGGGGGGACTACAATGAGCAGTTCTTC.

This clone was counted a single time. This sequence joins TRBV19 and TRBJ2-7; maybe TRBD2 (6 bases). V lost 10 bases and J lost 5, with 18 bases in between. This CDR3 is built from 13 residues. CDR1 is LNHDA and CDR2 is SQIVND in the germline V gene (reference sequence). CDR3 amino acids: CATGGGFGDEQYF. The CDR3 DNA sequence: TGTGCCACCGGGGGAGGTTTCGGCGACGAGCAGTACTTC.

The chain is built from TRBV19 and TRBJ2-7; D perhaps matches TRBD1 (6 bases). This CDR3 region has 14 residues. From germline, CDR1 is LNHDA and CDR2 SQIVND (reference sequence). The V gene lost 3 bases and the J gene lost 0 bases, with 9 bases spanning the gap. CDR3 bases: TGTGCCAGTAGTATCCGACAGGACTCCTACGAGCAGTACTTC. It specifies CASSIRQDSYEQYF. Drawing the rest from reference TRBV19 and TRBJ2-7, the complete variable domain is DGGITQSPKYLFRKEGQNVTLSCEQNLNHDAMYWYRQDPGQGLRLIYYSQIVNDFQKGDIAEGYSVSREKKESFPLTVTSAQKNPTAFYLCASSIRQDSYEQYFGPGTRLTVT.

The rearrangement links TRBV7-9 to TRBJ1-2; 7 bases fit TRBD1. The trim removed 7 bases at V and 3 bases at J, leaving 8 bases unmatched. The CDR3 length is 14 residues. From germline, CDR1 is SEHNR and CDR2 FQNEAQ (reference sequence). The CDR3 bases are TGTGCCAGCACCCCCGTAGGGACAGACTATGGCTACACCTTC. Protein sequence: CASTPVGTDYGYTF.

The chain joins TRBV27 to TRBJ2-6; unclear D gene. Trimming took off 6 bases at V and 0 bases at J, with 12 bases between the two ends. CDR3 length: 16 residues. Germline assignment: CDR1 MNHEY and CDR2 SMNVEV (reference sequence). The CDR3 DNA is TGTGCCAGCAGGGGCAGGACCCGCTCTGGGGCCAACGTCCTGACTTTC. It translates to CASRGRTRSGANVLTF.

The genes are TRBV27 and TRBJ2-7; 7 positions match TRBD1. The CDR3 loop spans 14 amino acids. J gave up 2 bases and V 0 bases, and 1 base lay outside the gene matches. The germline gives CDR1 MNHEY, CDR2 SMNVEV (reference sequence). The DNA for the CDR3 is TGTGCCAGCAGTTTATCGGGACAGACCTACGAGCAGTACTTC. It is translated as CASSLSGQTYEQYF.

The gene calls are TRBV7-2 and TRBJ2-1; TRBD1 agrees at 7 bases. Germline assignment: CDR1 SGHTA and CDR2 FQGNSA. The CDR3 has 14 amino acids. Trimming at V came to 6 bases and at J to 10 bases, leaving 12 bases not matched to a gene. The CDR3 nucleotides are TGTGCCAGCAGATCGAGGGGGCTAACTCACGAGCAGTTCTTC. Translating it yields CASRSRGLTHEQFF.

This clone was detected only a few times. This chain connects TRBV28 to TRBJ2-7; D is unclear. Germline V gene data show CDR1 as MDHEN and CDR2 as SYDVKM. CDR3 size: 15 residues. The V gene lost 7 bases and the J gene lost 0 bases, with 16 bases spanning the gap. This chain's CDR3 is CASNPPDRYSYEQYF. CDR3 bases: TGTGCCAGCAACCCTCCGGATAGGTACTCCTACGAGCAGTACTTC.

The chain has TRBV24-1 and TRBJ2-1; weak D call: TRBD2 (5 bases). The germline gives CDR1 KGHDR, CDR2 SFDVKD. Trimming cost V 4 bases and J 2 bases, with 8 bases left between them. There are 14 residues in the CDR3. The chain's CDR3 is CATSDRGAYNEQFF. Here the CDR3 DNA reads TGTGCCACCAGTGACCGGGGAGCCTACAATGAGCAGTTCTTC.

The chain combines TRBV5-6 with TRBJ2-5; D may be TRBD2 (7 bases). The V end was cut by 2 bases, the J end by 5 bases, with 13 bases between. CDR1 and CDR2 (germline): SGHDT, YYEEEE. This CDR3 comprises 14 residues. The CDR3 protein is CASSFGGAGETQYF. The CDR3 bases are TGTGCCAGCAGCTTTGGGGGGGCCGGGGAGACCCAGTACTTC.

Only a few counts were recorded for this clone. The chain recombines TRBV5-6 with TRBJ1-1; 7 bases match TRBD1. Germline V gene sequence: CDR1 SGHDT, CDR2 YYEEEE. The CDR3 loop spans 17 amino acids. V lost 0 bases and J lost 3; bases outside the gene matches: 11. CDR3 bases: TGTGCCAGCAGCTTGGGCCCCAGGGGGGCCGGAGACACTGAAGCTTTCTTT. Amino acids: CASSLGPRGAGDTEAFF.

Here the CDR3 reads CSVGSSGTSSYNEQFF. CDR3 sequence (DNA): TGCAGCGTTGGGTCTAGCGGGACAAGCTCCTACAATGAGCAGTTCTTC. The genes are TRBV29-1 and TRBJ2-1; TRBD2 agrees at 9 bases. The CDR3 is 16 amino acids. V was clipped by 4 bases and J by 0 bases; unmatched bases: 7. Germline CDR1 is SQVTM and CDR2 is ANQGSEA.